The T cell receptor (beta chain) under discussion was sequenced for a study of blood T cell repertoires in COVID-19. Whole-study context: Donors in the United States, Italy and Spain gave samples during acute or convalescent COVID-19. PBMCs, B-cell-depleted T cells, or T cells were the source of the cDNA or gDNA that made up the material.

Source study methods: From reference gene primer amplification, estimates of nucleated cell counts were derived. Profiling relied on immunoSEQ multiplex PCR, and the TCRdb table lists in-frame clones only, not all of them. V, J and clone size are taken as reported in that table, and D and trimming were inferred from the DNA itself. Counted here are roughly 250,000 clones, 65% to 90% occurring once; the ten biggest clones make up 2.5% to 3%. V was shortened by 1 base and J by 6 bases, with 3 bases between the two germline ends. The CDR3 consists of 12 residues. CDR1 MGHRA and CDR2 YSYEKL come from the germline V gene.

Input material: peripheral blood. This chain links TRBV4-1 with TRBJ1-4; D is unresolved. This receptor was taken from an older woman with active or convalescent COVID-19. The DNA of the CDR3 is TGCGCCAGCAGCCAAGGAGATGAAAAACTGTTTTTT. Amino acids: CASSQGDEKLFF.